This T cell receptor beta chain was captured in a study of OX40 agonist ivuxolimab in advanced cancers. Study details: Patients were infused with ivuxolimab every 2 weeks at 0.01 to 10 mg/kg. Hepatocellular carcinoma, melanoma, renal cell or head and neck cancer affected the dose-escalation patients. Whole-study findings and limits: Some patients who did not respond also had low normalized T-cell clonal expansion. What antigens the expanded peripheral T cells recognized was never established.

The germline CDR1 and CDR2 sequences are MNHEY and SVGAGI. The CDR3 consists of 15 residues. V was cut by 6 bases and J by 7 bases, with 19 bases left in between. In the case of this clone: Antigen unknown.

Some clones are missing from TCRdb's copy, which holds only in-frame ones; the method was immunoSEQ multiplex PCR. The repertoire consists of thousands of clones, with roughly 70% occurring once and the leading ten covering about 39%. The rearrangement joins TRBV6-5 to TRBJ1-3, with a possible D match to TRBD1 (6 bases). This sample comprised CD4+ or CD8+ T cells sorted from blood, obtained in a trial of the OX40 agonist ivuxolimab. This TCR derives from an adult with an advanced solid tumor such as melanoma, head and neck, liver or kidney cancer. The DNA of the CDR3 is TGTGCCAGCAGCATAACGTGGGGGCTAGGGAACACCATATATTTT. It specifies CASSITWGLGNTIYF.